Following are 8 T cell receptor beta chains from one sample sequenced in a study of blood T cell repertoires in COVID-19. Clones were sequenced by immunoSEQ multiplex PCR, and TCRdb holds only the in-frame ones, with some missing. The sample carries about 89,000 clones, approximately 82% recorded once. The sample comprised peripheral blood. All receptors derive from a man between 65 and 79 years old with acute or convalescent COVID-19.

A word on this clone: The same CDR3 can be traced to other DNA sequences in this sample. The chain employs TRBV6-1 and TRBJ1-1, with a possible D match to TRBD1 (5 bases). CDR1 MNHNS and CDR2 SASEGT come from the germline V gene. The CDR3 length is 13 residues. V was pared by 2 bases and J by 2 bases, with 6 bases between. CDR3 sequence: CASSERGNTEAFF. For the CDR3, the DNA is TGTGCCAGCAGTGAAAGGGGAAACACTGAAGCTTTCTTT.

V is TRBV7-9 and J is TRBJ2-3; 9 nucleotides agree with TRBD2. Germline lookup yields CDR1 SEHNR and CDR2 FQNEAQ (reference sequence). V shed 1 base and J 4 bases; nucleotides not matched to a gene: 6. This CDR3 region has 16 residues. The CDR3 DNA sequence: TGTGCCAGCAGCTTAGATCTAGCGGGAAGATCAGATACGCAGTATTTT. Its translation is CASSLDLAGRSDTQYF.

Concerning this clone: One end of the junction is discordant with germline, which a read error may explain. The chain links TRBV7-7 to TRBJ2-1; 10 bases line up with TRBD1. Per germline, CDR1 SSHAT and CDR2 FNYEAQ (reference sequence). The CDR3 sequence is 14 residues long. The CDR3 nucleotides read TGTGCTAGCAGCCGGGACAGGGGTGGAGAGGAGCAGTTCTTC. As protein: CASSRDRGGEEQFF.

The chain couples TRBV5-1 to TRBJ1-2; 9 bases are shared with TRBD1. In germline, CDR1 is SGHRS, CDR2 YFSETQ. The junction had 8 bases not matched to a gene; V was cut back by 1 base and J by 1 base. The CDR3 covers 17 residues. The CDR3 sequence: CASSLQPGQGFNYGYTF. CDR3 DNA: TGCGCCAGCAGCTTGCAACCGGGACAGGGATTTAACTATGGCTACACCTTC.

The chain recombines TRBV7-2 with TRBJ2-5; 8 bases line up with TRBD2. Germline lookup yields CDR1 SGHTA and CDR2 FQGNSA. Trimming removed 5 bases from V and 8 bases from J; junction bases left unmatched: 10. The CDR3 runs 14 residues. The CDR3 DNA sequence: TGTGCCAGCAGCGCCCATGGAGCGGGAGAAACCCAGTACTTC. Residues: CASSAHGAGETQYF.

The chain is built from TRBV18 and TRBJ2-2; 12 positions agree with TRBD2. V dropped 3 bases and J dropped 6; count of bases not matched to a gene: 5. This CDR3 region has 16 residues. CDR1 is KGHSH and CDR2 is LQKENI in the germline V gene. CDR3 region: CASSPNRLAGAGELFF. CDR3 nucleotide sequence: TGTGCCAGCTCACCCAATCGACTAGCGGGGGCCGGGGAGCTGTTTTTT.

The chain employs TRBV24-1 and TRBJ1-2, with TRBD1 matching 9 bases. The CDR3 spans 13 residues. CDR1 and CDR2 (germline): KGHDR, SFDVKD. V was pared by 6 bases and J by 7 bases, with 5 bases of the junction left unmatched. The CDR3 loop is CATSQQGAFGYTF. The CDR3 DNA is TGTGCCACCAGTCAACAGGGGGCTTTTGGCTACACCTTC.

This chain uses TRBV2 with TRBJ2-3; no clear D. The CDR3 loop spans 11 amino acids. Germline V lookup: CDR1 SNHLY, CDR2 FYNNEI. The V end lost 3 bases, the J end lost 5 bases, and 3 bases lay between the germline ends. CDR3 sequence reads: CASSDRDTQYF. In DNA form, the CDR3 reads TGTGCCAGCAGTGATAGAGATACGCAGTATTTT. The entire variable domain, with the rest obtained from reference TRBV2 and TRBJ2-3, is as follows: EPEVTQTPSHQVTQMGQEVILRCVPISNHLYFYWYRQILGQKVEFLVSFYNNEISEKSEIFDDQFSVERPDGSNFTLKIRSTKLEDSAMYFCASSDRDTQYFGPGTRLTVL.